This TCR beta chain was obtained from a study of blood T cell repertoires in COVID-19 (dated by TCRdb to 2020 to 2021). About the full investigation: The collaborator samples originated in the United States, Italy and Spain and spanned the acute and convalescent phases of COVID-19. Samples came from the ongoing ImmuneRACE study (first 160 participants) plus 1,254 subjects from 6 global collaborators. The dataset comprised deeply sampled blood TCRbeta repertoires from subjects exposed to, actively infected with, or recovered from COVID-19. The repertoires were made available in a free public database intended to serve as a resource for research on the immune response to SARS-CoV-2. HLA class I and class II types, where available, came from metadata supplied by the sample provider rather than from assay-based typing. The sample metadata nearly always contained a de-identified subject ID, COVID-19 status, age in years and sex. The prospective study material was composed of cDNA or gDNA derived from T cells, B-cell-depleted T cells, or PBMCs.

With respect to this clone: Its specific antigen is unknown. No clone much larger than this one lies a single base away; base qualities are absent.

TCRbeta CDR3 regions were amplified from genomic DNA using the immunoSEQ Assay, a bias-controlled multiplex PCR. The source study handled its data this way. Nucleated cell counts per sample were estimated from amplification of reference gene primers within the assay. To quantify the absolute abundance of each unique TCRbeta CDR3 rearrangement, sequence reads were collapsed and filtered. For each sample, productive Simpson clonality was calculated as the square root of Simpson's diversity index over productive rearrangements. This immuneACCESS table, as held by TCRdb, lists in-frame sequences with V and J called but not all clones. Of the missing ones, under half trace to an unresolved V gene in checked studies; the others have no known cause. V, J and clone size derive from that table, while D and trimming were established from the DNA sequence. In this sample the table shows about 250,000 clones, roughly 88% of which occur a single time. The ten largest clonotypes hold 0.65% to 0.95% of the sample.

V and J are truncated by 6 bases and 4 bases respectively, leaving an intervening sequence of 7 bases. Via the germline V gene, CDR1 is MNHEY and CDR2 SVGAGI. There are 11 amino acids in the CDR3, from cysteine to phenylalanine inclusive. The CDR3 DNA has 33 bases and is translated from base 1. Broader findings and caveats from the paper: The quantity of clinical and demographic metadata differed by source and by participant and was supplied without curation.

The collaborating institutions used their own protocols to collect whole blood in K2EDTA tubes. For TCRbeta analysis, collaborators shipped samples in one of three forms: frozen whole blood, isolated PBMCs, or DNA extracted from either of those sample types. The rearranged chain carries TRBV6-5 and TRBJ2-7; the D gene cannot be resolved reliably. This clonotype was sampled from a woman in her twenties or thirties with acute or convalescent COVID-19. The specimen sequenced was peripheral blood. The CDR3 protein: CASSGVYEQYF. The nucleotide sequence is TGTGCCAGCAGCGGAGTTTACGAGCAGTACTTC.